A selection of T cell receptor beta chains follows, all from one sample in a study of type 1 and type 2 diabetes patients. TCRdb reprocessed the multiplex PCR reads via MiXCR and lists one record per CDR3 protein. The table shows about 270,000 distinct CDR3 sequences, with 45% to 60% occurring only once. Sequences were obtained from peripheral blood mononuclear cells (PBMCs). These receptors all come from a man between 18 and 35 years old with type 2 diabetes. CDR3s include the opening cysteine and the closing phenylalanine or tryptophan. A D gene is named only where the DNA matches it firmly. Size is stated for part of the rows, as once, few or many counts, or as a class when the clone is expanded.

j_gene: TRBJ1-2; v_gene: TRBV6-5; d_gene: -; abundance: -; CDR3aa: CASSYDGTNYGYTF; CDR3nt: TGTGCCAGCAGTTACGATGGAACTAACTATGGCTACACCTTC
j_gene: TRBJ2-7; v_gene: TRBV7-6; d_gene: TRBD1; abundance: -; CDR3aa: CASSQDTGGLYEQYF; CDR3nt: TGCGCCAGCAGCCAAGACACAGGGGGCTTATACGAGCAGTACTTC
j_gene: TRBJ2-7; v_gene: TRBV20-1; d_gene: TRBD2; abundance: -; CDR3aa: CSARNLAGSSYEQYF; CDR3nt: TGCAGTGCTAGAAACCTAGCGGGGAGCTCCTACGAGCAGTACTTC
j_gene: TRBJ2-3; v_gene: TRBV19; d_gene: TRBD1; abundance: -; CDR3aa: CASSIRSRGPTDTQYF; CDR3nt: TGTGCCAGTAGTATTAGGTCCAGGGGGCCCACAGATACGCAGTATTTT
j_gene: TRBJ2-4; v_gene: TRBV19; d_gene: -; abundance: -; CDR3aa: CASSIKFQTGTGIQYF; CDR3nt: TGTGCCAGTAGTATCAAATTCCAGACAGGAACGGGCATTCAGTACTTC
j_gene: TRBJ1-2; v_gene: TRBV6-5; d_gene: TRBD1; abundance: few; CDR3aa: CASSFQDRAGYTF; CDR3nt: TGTGCCAGCAGTTTTCAGGACAGGGCCGGCTACACCTTC
j_gene: TRBJ2-7; v_gene: TRBV14; d_gene: TRBD2; abundance: -; CDR3aa: CASSGTSGLYPSYEQYF; CDR3nt: TGTGCCAGCAGTGGGACTAGCGGGCTATACCCCTCCTACGAGCAGTACTTC
j_gene: TRBJ2-5; v_gene: TRBV20-1; d_gene: -; abundance: many; CDR3aa: CSVQGGSVETQYF; CDR3nt: TGCAGTGTCCAAGGGGGGTCGGTTGAGACCCAGTACTTC
j_gene: TRBJ1-1; v_gene: TRBV19; d_gene: -; abundance: -; CDR3aa: CASSIPTEAVTEAFF; CDR3nt: TGTGCCAGTAGTATCCCTACTGAGGCGGTCACTGAAGCTTTCTTT
j_gene: TRBJ2-5; v_gene: TRBV5-1; d_gene: -; abundance: once; CDR3aa: CASSLAVGAGQETQYF; CDR3nt: TGCGCCAGCAGCTTAGCGGTGGGGGCTGGACAAGAGACCCAGTACTTC
j_gene: TRBJ2-5; v_gene: TRBV5-8; d_gene: -; abundance: once; CDR3aa: CASSLIRAYQETQYF; CDR3nt: TGTGCCAGCAGCTTGATTCGGGCGTACCAAGAGACCCAGTACTTC
j_gene: TRBJ2-7; v_gene: TRBV20-1; d_gene: TRBD2; abundance: -; CDR3aa: CSAASLAGSGYEQYF; CDR3nt: TGCAGTGCCGCTTCACTAGCGGGGAGTGGTTACGAGCAGTACTTC
j_gene: TRBJ1-4; v_gene: TRBV15; d_gene: -; abundance: once; CDR3aa: CATSKPLGLSSREKLSF; CDR3nt: TGTGCCACCAGCAAGCCGCTCGGGTTGTCTTCCAGAGAAAAACTGTCTTTT
j_gene: TRBJ1-1; v_gene: TRBV4-3; d_gene: -; abundance: -; CDR3aa: CASSPRALNTEAFF; CDR3nt: TGCGCCAGCAGCCCACGGGCTTTGAACACTGAAGCTTTCTTT
j_gene: TRBJ2-1; v_gene: TRBV10-1; d_gene: -; abundance: many; CDR3aa: CASSDRDTGWNEQFF; CDR3nt: TGCGCCAGCAGTGACCGGGATACCGGGTGGAATGAGCAGTTCTTC
j_gene: TRBJ1-1; v_gene: TRBV5-1; d_gene: -; abundance: few; CDR3aa: CASSWTMENTEAFF; CDR3nt: TGCGCCAGCAGCTGGACTATGGAGAACACTGAAGCTTTCTTT
j_gene: TRBJ2-7; v_gene: TRBV20-1; d_gene: -; abundance: -; CDR3aa: CSARVISEQYF; CDR3nt: TGCAGTGCTAGAGTAATAAGCGAGCAGTACTTC
j_gene: TRBJ1-2; v_gene: TRBV7-8; d_gene: -; abundance: many; CDR3aa: CASSLDPGWDGYTF; CDR3nt: TGTGCCAGCAGCCTAGACCCAGGGTGGGATGGCTACACCTTC
j_gene: TRBJ1-1; v_gene: TRBV5-1; d_gene: TRBD1; abundance: few; CDR3aa: CASSLAGQGTEAFF; CDR3nt: TGCGCCAGCAGCTTGGCGGGACAGGGCACTGAAGCTTTCTTT
j_gene: TRBJ2-1; v_gene: TRBV10-1; d_gene: TRBD2; abundance: -; CDR3aa: CASSEVAGYNEQFF; CDR3nt: TGCGCCAGCAGTGAGGTAGCGGGATACAATGAGCAGTTCTTC
j_gene: TRBJ1-1; v_gene: TRBV5-1; d_gene: -; abundance: -; CDR3aa: CASSLIGEANTEAFF; CDR3nt: TGCGCCAGCAGCTTGATCGGGGAAGCGAACACTGAAGCTTTCTTT
j_gene: TRBJ2-3; v_gene: TRBV24-1; d_gene: TRBD2; abundance: -; CDR3aa: CATSDPGTSRSTDTQYF; CDR3nt: TGTGCCACCAGTGACCCCGGGACTAGTAGGAGCACAGATACGCAGTATTTT
j_gene: TRBJ2-7; v_gene: TRBV27; d_gene: TRBD2; abundance: -; CDR3aa: CASKGLASYEQYF; CDR3nt: TGTGCCAGCAAAGGACTAGCGTCCTACGAGCAGTACTTC
j_gene: TRBJ2-7; v_gene: TRBV7-9; d_gene: TRBD1; abundance: few; CDR3aa: CASSTGQGAAYEQYF; CDR3nt: TGTGCCAGCAGCACGGGACAGGGGGCCGCCTACGAGCAGTACTTC
j_gene: TRBJ2-6; v_gene: TRBV5-1; d_gene: -; abundance: -; CDR3aa: CASSLVSRAGANVLTF; CDR3nt: TGTGCCAGCAGCTTGGTATCCAGGGCCGGGGCCAACGTCCTGACTTTC
j_gene: TRBJ2-7; v_gene: TRBV24-1; d_gene: TRBD1; abundance: -; CDR3aa: CATRTGTGNYEQYF; CDR3nt: TGTGCCACCAGAACCGGGACAGGCAACTACGAGCAGTACTTC
j_gene: TRBJ2-3; v_gene: TRBV7-8; d_gene: TRBD2; abundance: -; CDR3aa: CASSVSGVTDTQYF; CDR3nt: TGTGCCAGCAGCGTTAGCGGGGTTACAGATACGCAGTATTTT
j_gene: TRBJ1-1; v_gene: TRBV2; d_gene: -; abundance: few; CDR3aa: CASRFVNTEAFF; CDR3nt: TGTGCCAGCAGATTTGTGAACACTGAAGCTTTCTTT
j_gene: TRBJ1-1; v_gene: TRBV10-3; d_gene: TRBD1; abundance: -; CDR3aa: CAISESGQGAANAEAFF; CDR3nt: TGTGCCATCAGTGAGTCGGGACAGGGGGCTGCGAACGCTGAAGCTTTCTTT
j_gene: TRBJ2-5; v_gene: TRBV20-1; d_gene: TRBD2; abundance: -; CDR3aa: CSARLAGRETQYF; CDR3nt: TGCAGTGCTAGACTAGCGGGGCGAGAGACCCAGTACTTC
j_gene: TRBJ2-1; v_gene: TRBV12-5; d_gene: -; abundance: few; CDR3aa: CASGLGSSYNEQFF; CDR3nt: TGTGCTAGTGGTTTGGGGAGCTCCTACAATGAGCAGTTCTTC
j_gene: TRBJ2-7; v_gene: TRBV7-4; d_gene: TRBD1; abundance: once; CDR3aa: CASSSRTGGTYEQYF; CDR3nt: TGTGCCAGCAGTTCCCGGACAGGGGGGACCTACGAGCAGTACTTC
j_gene: TRBJ2-2; v_gene: TRBV5-1; d_gene: -; abundance: -; CDR3aa: CASSSRLANTGELFF; CDR3nt: TGCGCCAGCAGCTCGCGTCTCGCGAACACCGGGGAGCTGTTTTTT
j_gene: TRBJ1-5; v_gene: TRBV28; d_gene: -; abundance: -; CDR3aa: CASSYSRKGGDQPQHF; CDR3nt: TGTGCCAGCAGTTACTCAAGGAAGGGGGGCGATCAGCCCCAGCATTTT
j_gene: TRBJ2-2; v_gene: TRBV7-3; d_gene: -; abundance: few; CDR3aa: CASSPQWTANTGELFF; CDR3nt: TGTGCCAGCAGCCCCCAATGGACGGCGAACACCGGGGAGCTGTTTTTT
j_gene: TRBJ2-5; v_gene: TRBV7-7; d_gene: TRBD2; abundance: -; CDR3aa: CASSSGTSGQETQYF; CDR3nt: TGTGCCAGCAGCTCAGGGACTAGCGGCCAAGAGACCCAGTACTTC
j_gene: TRBJ1-6; v_gene: TRBV6-1; d_gene: TRBD1; abundance: -; CDR3aa: CASSYEDRDNSPLHF; CDR3nt: TGTGCCAGCAGTTACGAGGACAGGGACAATTCACCCCTCCACTTT
j_gene: TRBJ2-3; v_gene: TRBV19; d_gene: -; abundance: few; CDR3aa: CASSPVRGSTDTQYF; CDR3nt: TGTGCCAGTAGTCCTGTTCGGGGGAGCACAGATACGCAGTATTTT
j_gene: TRBJ2-5; v_gene: TRBV19; d_gene: -; abundance: few; CDR3aa: CASSMGANQETQYF; CDR3nt: TGTGCCAGTAGTATGGGAGCAAACCAAGAGACCCAGTACTTC
j_gene: TRBJ2-1; v_gene: TRBV28; d_gene: -; abundance: -; CDR3aa: CATRGSSYNEQFF; CDR3nt: TGTGCCACCCGGGGGAGCTCCTACAATGAGCAGTTCTTC
j_gene: TRBJ2-2; v_gene: TRBV24-1; d_gene: -; abundance: few; CDR3aa: CATGPSGKPNTGELFF; CDR3nt: TGTGCCACCGGACCTTCAGGCAAACCTAACACCGGGGAGCTGTTTTTT
j_gene: TRBJ2-7; v_gene: TRBV7-2; d_gene: -; abundance: few; CDR3aa: CASSLSTNYEQYF; CDR3nt: TGTGCCAGCAGCTTAAGTACTAACTACGAGCAGTACTTC
j_gene: TRBJ2-3; v_gene: TRBV6-6; d_gene: -; abundance: -; CDR3aa: CASKEVVGTDTQYF; CDR3nt: TGTGCCAGCAAGGAAGTAGTCGGGACAGATACGCAGTATTTT
j_gene: TRBJ2-1; v_gene: TRBV25-1; d_gene: TRBD2; abundance: -; CDR3aa: CASSKTSINEQFF; CDR3nt: TGTGCCAGCAGTAAGACTAGCATAAATGAGCAGTTCTTC
j_gene: TRBJ2-2; v_gene: TRBV7-8; d_gene: -; abundance: -; CDR3aa: CASSPVQTLGTGELFF; CDR3nt: TGTGCCAGCAGCCCCGTTCAAACTCTAGGCACCGGGGAGCTGTTTTTT
j_gene: TRBJ2-1; v_gene: TRBV28; d_gene: -; abundance: once; CDR3aa: CASSWDVINEQFF; CDR3nt: TGTGCCAGCAGTTGGGACGTAATCAATGAGCAGTTCTTC
j_gene: TRBJ2-5; v_gene: TRBV7-3; d_gene: -; abundance: -; CDR3aa: CASSLGTQQETQYF; CDR3nt: TGCGCCAGCAGCTTAGGGACTCAACAAGAGACCCAGTACTTC
j_gene: TRBJ2-2; v_gene: TRBV5-1; d_gene: -; abundance: -; CDR3aa: CASSLADRPTGELFF; CDR3nt: TGCGCCAGCAGCTTGGCCGACAGACCCACCGGGGAGCTGTTTTTT
j_gene: TRBJ1-2; v_gene: TRBV12-3/TRBV12-4; d_gene: TRBD1; abundance: -; CDR3aa: CASTFGQGAGVYGYTF; CDR3nt: TGTGCCAGCACCTTCGGCCAGGGGGCGGGAGTCTATGGCTACACCTTC
j_gene: TRBJ2-7; v_gene: TRBV19; d_gene: TRBD1; abundance: few; CDR3aa: CATAETGLYEQYF; CDR3nt: TGTGCCACTGCCGAGACAGGGCTCTACGAGCAGTACTTC
j_gene: TRBJ2-2; v_gene: TRBV9; d_gene: TRBD2; abundance: -; CDR3aa: CASTTSGGENTGELFF; CDR3nt: TGTGCCAGCACAACTAGCGGGGGAGAGAACACCGGGGAGCTGTTTTTT
j_gene: TRBJ2-7; v_gene: TRBV7-9; d_gene: TRBD1; abundance: -; CDR3aa: CASSPLAGTGSYEQYF; CDR3nt: TGTGCCAGCAGCCCACTAGCCGGGACAGGGTCCTACGAGCAGTACTTC
j_gene: TRBJ2-2; v_gene: TRBV30; d_gene: TRBD1; abundance: -; CDR3aa: CAWIGGQSTGELFF; CDR3nt: TGTGCCTGGATTGGGGGACAGAGCACCGGGGAGCTGTTTTTT
j_gene: TRBJ2-7; v_gene: TRBV19; d_gene: -; abundance: -; CDR3aa: CASSSARGDGQYF; CDR3nt: TGTGCCAGTAGTTCTGCACGAGGTGACGGGCAGTACTTC